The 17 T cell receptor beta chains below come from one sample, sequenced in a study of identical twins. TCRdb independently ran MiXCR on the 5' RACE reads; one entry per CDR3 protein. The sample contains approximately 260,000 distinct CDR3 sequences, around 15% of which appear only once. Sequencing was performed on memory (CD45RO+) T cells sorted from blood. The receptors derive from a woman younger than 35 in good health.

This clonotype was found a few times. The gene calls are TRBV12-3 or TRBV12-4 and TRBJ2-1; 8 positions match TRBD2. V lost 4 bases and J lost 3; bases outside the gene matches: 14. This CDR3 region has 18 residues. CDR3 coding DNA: TGTGCCAGCAGTTCCCTTTTCGTTAGCGGGGCTAGCTACAATGAGCAGTTCTTC. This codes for CASSSLFVSGASYNEQFF.

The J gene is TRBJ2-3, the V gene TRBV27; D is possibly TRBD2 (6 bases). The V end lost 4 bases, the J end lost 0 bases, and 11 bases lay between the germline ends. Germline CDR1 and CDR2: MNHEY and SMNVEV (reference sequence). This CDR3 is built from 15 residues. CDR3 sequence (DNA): TGTGCCAGCAGTTGGGCGGGGCTTAGCACAGATACGCAGTATTTT. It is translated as CASSWAGLSTDTQYF.

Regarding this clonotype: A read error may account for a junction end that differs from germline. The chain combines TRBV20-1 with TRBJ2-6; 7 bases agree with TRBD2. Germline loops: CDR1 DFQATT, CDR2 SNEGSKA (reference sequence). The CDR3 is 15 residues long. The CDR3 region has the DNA TGCAGTGCCAGAGCGGGAAACTCTGGGGCCAACGTCCTGACTTTC. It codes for CSARAGNSGANVLTF.

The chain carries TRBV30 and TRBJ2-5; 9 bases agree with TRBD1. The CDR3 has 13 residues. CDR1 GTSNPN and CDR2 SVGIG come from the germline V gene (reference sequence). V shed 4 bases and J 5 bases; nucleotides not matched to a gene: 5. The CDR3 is CAWTWTGEETQYF. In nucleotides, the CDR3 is TGTGCCTGGACCTGGACAGGGGAGGAGACCCAGTACTTC.

The CDR3 is CASSQEERSSYNSPLHF. Written as DNA, the CDR3 is TGTGCCAGCAGCCAAGAGGAACGCAGCTCCTATAATTCACCCCTCCACTTT. The V and J genes are TRBV4-2 and TRBJ1-6; D is uncertain. The germline V and J ends were trimmed by 0 bases and 0 bases, with 9 bases remaining between them. The CDR3 runs to 17 residues. CDR1 is LGHNA and CDR2 is YNFKEQ in the germline V gene.

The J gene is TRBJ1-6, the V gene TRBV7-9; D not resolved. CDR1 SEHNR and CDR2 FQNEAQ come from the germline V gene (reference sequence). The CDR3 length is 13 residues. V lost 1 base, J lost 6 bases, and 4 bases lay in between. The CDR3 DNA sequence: TGTGCCAGCAGCTTAGGGCCTAATTCACCCCTCCACTTT. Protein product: CASSLGPNSPLHF.

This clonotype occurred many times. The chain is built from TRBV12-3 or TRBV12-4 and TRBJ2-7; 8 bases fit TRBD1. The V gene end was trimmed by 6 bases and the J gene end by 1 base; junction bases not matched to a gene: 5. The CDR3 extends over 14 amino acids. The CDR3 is CASSRRGLSYEQYF. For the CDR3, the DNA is TGTGCCAGCAGCCGCAGGGGGCTTTCCTACGAGCAGTACTTC.

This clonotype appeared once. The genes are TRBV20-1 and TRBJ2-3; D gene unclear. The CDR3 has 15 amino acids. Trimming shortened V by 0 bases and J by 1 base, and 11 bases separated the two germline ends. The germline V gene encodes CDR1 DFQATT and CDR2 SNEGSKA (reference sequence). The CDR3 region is CSARELGMGTDTQYF. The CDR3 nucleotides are TGCAGTGCTAGAGAATTGGGAATGGGCACAGATACGCAGTATTTT.

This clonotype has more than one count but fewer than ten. The CDR3 sequence: CASSLVVGPRETQYF. In DNA, the CDR3 is TGTGCCAGCAGCTTAGTCGTAGGGCCGAGGGAGACCCAGTACTTC. This chain links TRBV7-9 with TRBJ2-5; no clear D gene. The germline V gene has CDR1 SEHNR and CDR2 FQNEAQ (reference sequence). V lost 1 base, J lost 5 bases, and 14 bases lay in between. This CDR3 contains 15 residues.

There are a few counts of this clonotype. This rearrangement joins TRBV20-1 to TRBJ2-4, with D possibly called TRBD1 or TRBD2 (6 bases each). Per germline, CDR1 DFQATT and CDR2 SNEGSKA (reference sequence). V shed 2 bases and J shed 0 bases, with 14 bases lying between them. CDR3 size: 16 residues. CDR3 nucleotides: TGCAGTGCTAGATGGGGGGCGGGGTTAGCCAAAAACATTCAGTACTTC. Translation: CSARWGAGLAKNIQYF.

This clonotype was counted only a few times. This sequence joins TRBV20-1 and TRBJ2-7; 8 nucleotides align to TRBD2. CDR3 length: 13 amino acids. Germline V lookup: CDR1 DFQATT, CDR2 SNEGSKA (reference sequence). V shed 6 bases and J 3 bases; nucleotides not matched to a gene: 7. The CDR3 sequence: CSAVSGGLYEQYF. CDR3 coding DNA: TGCAGTGCCGTGAGCGGGGGCCTCTACGAGCAGTACTTC.

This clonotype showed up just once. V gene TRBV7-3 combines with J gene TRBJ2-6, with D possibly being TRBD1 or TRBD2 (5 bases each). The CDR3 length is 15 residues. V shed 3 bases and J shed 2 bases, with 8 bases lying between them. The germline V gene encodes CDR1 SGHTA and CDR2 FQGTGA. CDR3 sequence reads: CASSFGGAGANVLTF. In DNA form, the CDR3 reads TGTGCCAGCAGCTTTGGGGGAGCTGGGGCCAACGTCCTGACTTTC. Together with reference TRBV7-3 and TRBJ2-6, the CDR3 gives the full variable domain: GAGVSQTPSNKVTEKGKYVELRCDPISGHTALYWYRQSLGQGPEFLIYFQGTGAADDSGLPNDRFFAVRPEGSVSTLKIQRTERGDSAVYLCASSFGGAGANVLTFGAGSRLTVL.

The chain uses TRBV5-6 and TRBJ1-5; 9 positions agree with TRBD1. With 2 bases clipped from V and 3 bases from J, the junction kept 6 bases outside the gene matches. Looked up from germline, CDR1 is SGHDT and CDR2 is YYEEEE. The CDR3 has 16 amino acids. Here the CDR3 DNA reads TGTGCCAGCAGCTTAAAGACAGGGGGAGTCAATCAGCCCCAGCATTTT. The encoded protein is CASSLKTGGVNQPQHF.

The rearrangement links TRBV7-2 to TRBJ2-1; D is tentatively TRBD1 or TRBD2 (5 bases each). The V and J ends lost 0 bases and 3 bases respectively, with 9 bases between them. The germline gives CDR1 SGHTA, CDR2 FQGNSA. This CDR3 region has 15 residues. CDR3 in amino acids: CASSLAGDGYNEQFF. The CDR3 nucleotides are TGTGCCAGCAGCTTAGCGGGGGATGGCTACAATGAGCAGTTCTTC.

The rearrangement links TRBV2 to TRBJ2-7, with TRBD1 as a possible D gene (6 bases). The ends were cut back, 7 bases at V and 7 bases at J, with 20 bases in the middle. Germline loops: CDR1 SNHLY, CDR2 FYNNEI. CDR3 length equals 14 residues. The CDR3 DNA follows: TGTGCCAGCAAAGAGGTACAGGGAAAAAGGGAGCAGTACTTC. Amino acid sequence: CASKEVQGKREQYF. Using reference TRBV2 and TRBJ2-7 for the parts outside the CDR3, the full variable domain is EPEVTQTPSHQVTQMGQEVILRCVPISNHLYFYWYRQILGQKVEFLVSFYNNEISEKSEIFDDQFSVERPDGSNFTLKIRSTKLEDSAMYFCASKEVQGKREQYFGPGTRLTVT.

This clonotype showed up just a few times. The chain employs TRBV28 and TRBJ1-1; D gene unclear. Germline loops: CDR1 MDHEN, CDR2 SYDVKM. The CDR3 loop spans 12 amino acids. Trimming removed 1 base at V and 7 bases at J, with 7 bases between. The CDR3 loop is CASSLYGFEAFF. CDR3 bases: TGTGCCAGCAGTTTATACGGGTTTGAAGCTTTCTTT.

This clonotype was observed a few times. CDR3 in amino acids: CATKPPEAHTQYF. In nucleotides, the CDR3 is TGTGCCACCAAACCGCCAGAAGCCCATACGCAGTATTTT. The rearrangement uses TRBV10-3 and TRBJ2-3; no clear D gene. This CDR3 comprises 13 residues. The germline V gene encodes CDR1 ENHRY and CDR2 SYGVKD. V dropped 10 bases and J dropped 7 bases, with 18 bases sitting between them.